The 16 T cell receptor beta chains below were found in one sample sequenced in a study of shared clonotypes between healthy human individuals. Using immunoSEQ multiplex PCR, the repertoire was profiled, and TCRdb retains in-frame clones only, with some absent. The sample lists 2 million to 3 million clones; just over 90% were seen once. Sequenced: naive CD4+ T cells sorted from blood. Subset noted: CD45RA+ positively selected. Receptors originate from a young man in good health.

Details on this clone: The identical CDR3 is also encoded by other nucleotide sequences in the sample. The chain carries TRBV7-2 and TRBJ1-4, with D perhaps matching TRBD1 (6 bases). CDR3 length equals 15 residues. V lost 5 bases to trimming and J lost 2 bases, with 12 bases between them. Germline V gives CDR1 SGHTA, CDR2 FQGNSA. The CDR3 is CASSPQTGTNEKLFF. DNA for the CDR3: TGTGCCAGCAGCCCTCAAACAGGGACTAATGAAAAACTGTTTTTT.

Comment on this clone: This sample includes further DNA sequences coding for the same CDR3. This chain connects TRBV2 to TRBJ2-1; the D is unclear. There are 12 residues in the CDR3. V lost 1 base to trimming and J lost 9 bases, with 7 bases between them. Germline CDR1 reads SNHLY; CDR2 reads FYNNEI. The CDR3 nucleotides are TGTGCCAGCAGTGAAGAGGGATTTGAGCAGTTCTTC. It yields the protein CASSEEGFEQFF.

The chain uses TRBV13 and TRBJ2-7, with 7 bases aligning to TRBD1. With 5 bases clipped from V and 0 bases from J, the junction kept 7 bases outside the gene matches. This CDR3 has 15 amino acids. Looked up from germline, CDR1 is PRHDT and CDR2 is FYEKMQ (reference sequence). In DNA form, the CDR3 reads TGTGCCAGCAGCAAGGACAGGCTTATCTCCTACGAGCAGTACTTC. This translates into CASSKDRLISYEQYF.

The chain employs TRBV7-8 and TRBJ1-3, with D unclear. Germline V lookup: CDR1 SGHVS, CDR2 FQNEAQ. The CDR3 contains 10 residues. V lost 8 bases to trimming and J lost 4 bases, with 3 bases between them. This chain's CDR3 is CASSGNTIYF. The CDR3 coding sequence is TGTGCCAGCTCGGGAAACACCATATATTTT.

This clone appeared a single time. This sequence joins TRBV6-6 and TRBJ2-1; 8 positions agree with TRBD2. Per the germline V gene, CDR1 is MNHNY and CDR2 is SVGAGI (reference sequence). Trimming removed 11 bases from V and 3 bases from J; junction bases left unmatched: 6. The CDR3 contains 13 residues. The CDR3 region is CARGGPGYNEQFF. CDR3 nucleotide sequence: TGTGCCCGCGGGGGGCCGGGCTACAATGAGCAGTTCTTC.

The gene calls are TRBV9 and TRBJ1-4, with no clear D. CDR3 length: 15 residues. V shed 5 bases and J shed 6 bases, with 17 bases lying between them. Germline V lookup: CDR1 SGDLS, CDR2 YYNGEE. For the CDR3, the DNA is TGTGCCAGCAGTCTTTGGGGTGGTGGAGATGAAAAACTGTTTTTT. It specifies CASSLWGGGDEKLFF.

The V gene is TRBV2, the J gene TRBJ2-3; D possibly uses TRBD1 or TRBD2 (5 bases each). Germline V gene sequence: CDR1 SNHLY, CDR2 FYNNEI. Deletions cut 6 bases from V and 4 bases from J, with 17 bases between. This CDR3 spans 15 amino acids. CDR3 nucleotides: TGTGCCAGCAGCTATGGGACCCGAGGGGCAGATACGCAGTATTTT. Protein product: CASSYGTRGADTQYF.

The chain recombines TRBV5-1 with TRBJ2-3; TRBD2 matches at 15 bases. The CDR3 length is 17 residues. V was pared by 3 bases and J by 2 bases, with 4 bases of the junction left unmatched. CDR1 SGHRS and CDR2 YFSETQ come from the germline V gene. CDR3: CASSSWTSGRATDTQYF. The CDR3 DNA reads TGCGCCAGCAGCTCCTGGACTAGCGGGAGGGCCACAGATACGCAGTATTTT.

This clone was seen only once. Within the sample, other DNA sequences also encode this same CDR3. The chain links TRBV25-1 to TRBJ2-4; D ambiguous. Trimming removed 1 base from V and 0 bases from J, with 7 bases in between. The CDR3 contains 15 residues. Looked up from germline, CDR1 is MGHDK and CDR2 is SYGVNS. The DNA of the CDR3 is TGTGCCAGCAGTGAATCTCTTTTAGCCAAAAACATTCAGTACTTC. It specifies CASSESLLAKNIQYF.

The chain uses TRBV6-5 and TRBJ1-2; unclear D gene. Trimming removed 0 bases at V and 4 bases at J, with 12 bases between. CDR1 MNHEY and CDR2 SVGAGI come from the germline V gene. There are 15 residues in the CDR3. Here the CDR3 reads CASSYSIPGSYGYTF. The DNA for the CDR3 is TGTGCCAGCAGTTACTCGATACCCGGGTCCTATGGCTACACCTTC.

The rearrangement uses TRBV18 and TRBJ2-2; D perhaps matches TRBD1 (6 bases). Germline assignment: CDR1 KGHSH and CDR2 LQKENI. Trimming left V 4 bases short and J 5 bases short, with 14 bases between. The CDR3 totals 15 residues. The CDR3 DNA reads TGTGCCAGCTCACGACAGGATCCGAGGACCGGGGAGCTGTTTTTT. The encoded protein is CASSRQDPRTGELFF.

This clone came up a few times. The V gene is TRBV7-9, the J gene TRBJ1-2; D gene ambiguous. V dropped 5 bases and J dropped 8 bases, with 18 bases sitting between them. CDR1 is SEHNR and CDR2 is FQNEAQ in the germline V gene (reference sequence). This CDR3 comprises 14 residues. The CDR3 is CASSHATLGRGYTF. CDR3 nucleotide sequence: TGTGCCAGCAGCCACGCGACTCTTGGAAGAGGCTACACCTTC.

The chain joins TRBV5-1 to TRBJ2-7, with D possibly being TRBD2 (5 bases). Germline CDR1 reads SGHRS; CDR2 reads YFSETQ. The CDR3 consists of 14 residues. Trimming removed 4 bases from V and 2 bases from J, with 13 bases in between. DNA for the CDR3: TGCGCCAGCAGCAAGCAGACGGGAACCTACGAGCAGTACTTC. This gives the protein CASSKQTGTYEQYF.

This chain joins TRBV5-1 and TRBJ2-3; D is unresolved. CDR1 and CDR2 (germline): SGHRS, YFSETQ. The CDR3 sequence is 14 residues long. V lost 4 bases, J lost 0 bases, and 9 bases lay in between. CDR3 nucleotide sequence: TGCGCCAGCAGCCGTCCTGATAGCACAGATACGCAGTATTTT. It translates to CASSRPDSTDTQYF.

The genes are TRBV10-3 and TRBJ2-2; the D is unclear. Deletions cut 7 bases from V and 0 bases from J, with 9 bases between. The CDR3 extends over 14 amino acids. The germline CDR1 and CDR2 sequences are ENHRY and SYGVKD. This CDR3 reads CAIMAAANTGELFF. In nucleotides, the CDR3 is TGTGCCATCATGGCAGCCGCGAACACCGGGGAGCTGTTTTTT.

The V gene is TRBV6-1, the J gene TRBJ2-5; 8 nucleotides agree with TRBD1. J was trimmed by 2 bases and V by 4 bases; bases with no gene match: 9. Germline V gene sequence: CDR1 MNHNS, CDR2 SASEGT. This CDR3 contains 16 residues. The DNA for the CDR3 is TGTGCCAGCAGTGTTCAACCCGGGACAGGACAAGAGACCCAGTACTTC. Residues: CASSVQPGTGQETQYF.